This paragraph covers one T cell receptor (beta chain) sequence. Antigen: not known. In the same sample, other DNA sequences code for this CDR3. Isolated RNA was reverse transcribed in full, so expressed TCRB transcripts were sequenced. Some clones are missing from TCRdb's copy, which holds only in-frame ones; the method was immunoSEQ multiplex PCR. This table holds hundreds of thousands of clones, more than 11% found once. This entry is derived from a study of beta chain features in type 1 diabetes. Study-wide points: For patients, the naive, central memory and Treg TCRB repertoires appeared more alike than for healthy donors.

Sampling consisted of one heparinised blood draw per donor, averaging approximately 120 mL. Using CD45RO/CCR7/CD25/CD127/CD95/CD27, CD4+ naive, central memory, regulatory and stem cell-like memory cells were sorted. Sorted populations were all over 95% pure. The sample comprised naive CD4+ T cells from blood. The TCR sequence derives from a man aged 30 to 39 in good health.

The DNA for the CDR3 is TGTGCCTGGAGTCGGGGACAGAACACTGAAGCTTTCTTT. Its translation: CAWSRGQNTEAFF. The chain joins TRBV30 to TRBJ1-1; a possible D gene is TRBD1 (6 bases). CDR1 is GTSNPN and CDR2 is SVGIG in the germline V gene (reference sequence). V was trimmed by 2 bases and J by 1 base, leaving 8 bases between them. The CDR3 length is 13 residues.